The 4 T cell receptor beta chains presented below share a single source sample, sequenced in a study of blood T cell repertoires in COVID-19 (dated by TCRdb to 2019 to 2021). Libraries came from the immunoSEQ multiplex PCR assay. This is the immuneACCESS table as TCRdb keeps it, with only in-frame sequences that have V and J called. A part of the clones is gone; compared with another copy, unresolved V genes explain less than half, and the rest is unexplained. The sample yields 50,000 to 60,000 clones; 90% were counted once. The ten biggest clones cover more than 8% of the sample. What was sequenced was peripheral blood. The receptors here all came from a woman of 80 years or more with acute or convalescent COVID-19.

The rearrangement joins TRBV5-1 to TRBJ2-7; D possibly corresponds to TRBD2 (5 bases). Between the trimmed V and J ends, which lost 4 bases and 5 bases, there was a span of 19 bases. This CDR3 has 15 residues. The germline V gene has CDR1 SGHRS and CDR2 YFSETQ. Written as DNA, the CDR3 is TGCGCCAGCAGCCTGGCCGGGATACGGCCCCACGAGCAGTACTTC. Protein sequence: CASSLAGIRPHEQYF.

This clone was detected once. The V and J genes are TRBV19 and TRBJ2-1; D is unresolved. V lost 5 bases to trimming and J lost 10 bases, with 15 bases between them. There are 13 residues in the CDR3. Germline-derived CDR1 and CDR2 are LNHDA and SQIVND (reference sequence). CDR3 DNA sequence: TGTGCCAGTAGTCTAGGCCCGTACGGGGAGCAGTTCTTC. Translated: CASSLGPYGEQFF.

The chain is built from TRBV30 and TRBJ1-5; D remains ambiguous. Germline values: CDR1 GTSNPN, CDR2 SVGIG (reference sequence). CDR3 length equals 14 residues. Trimming took off 0 bases at V and 0 bases at J, with 6 bases between the two ends. The CDR3 DNA reads as TGTGCCTGGAGTGTTGGCAATAGCAATCAGCCCCAGCATTTT. Residues: CAWSVGNSNQPQHF.

The chain combines TRBV5-4 with TRBJ1-1; a possible D gene is TRBD1 (5 bases). The CDR3 spans 15 residues. Per germline, CDR1 SGHNT and CDR2 YYREEE (reference sequence). The ends were cut back, 3 bases at V and 5 bases at J, with 17 bases in the middle. DNA of the CDR3: TGTGCCAGCAGCTCCCCGCCTGGGGGGAGGACTGAAGCTTTCTTT. Translated, it gives CASSSPPGGRTEAFF. The full variable domain, completed using reference TRBV5-4 and TRBJ1-1, is ETGVTQSPTHLIKTRGQQVTLRCSSQSGHNTVSWYQQALGQGPQFIFQYYREEENGRGNFPPRFSGLQFPNYSSELNVNALELDDSALYLCASSSPPGGRTEAFFGQGTRLTVV.